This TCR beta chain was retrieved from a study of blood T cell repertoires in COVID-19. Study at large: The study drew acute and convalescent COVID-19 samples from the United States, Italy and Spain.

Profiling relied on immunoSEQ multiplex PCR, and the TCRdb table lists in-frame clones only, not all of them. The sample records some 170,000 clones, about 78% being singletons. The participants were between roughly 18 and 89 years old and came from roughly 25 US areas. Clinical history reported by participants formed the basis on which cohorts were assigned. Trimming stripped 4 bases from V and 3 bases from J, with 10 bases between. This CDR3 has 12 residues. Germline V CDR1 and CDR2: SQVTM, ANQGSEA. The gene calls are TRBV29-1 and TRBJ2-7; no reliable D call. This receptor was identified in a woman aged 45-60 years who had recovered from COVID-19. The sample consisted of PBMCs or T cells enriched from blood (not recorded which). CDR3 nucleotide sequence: TGCAGCGTTGGCCAGCGCTACTACGAGCAGTACTTC. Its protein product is CSVGQRYYEQYF.